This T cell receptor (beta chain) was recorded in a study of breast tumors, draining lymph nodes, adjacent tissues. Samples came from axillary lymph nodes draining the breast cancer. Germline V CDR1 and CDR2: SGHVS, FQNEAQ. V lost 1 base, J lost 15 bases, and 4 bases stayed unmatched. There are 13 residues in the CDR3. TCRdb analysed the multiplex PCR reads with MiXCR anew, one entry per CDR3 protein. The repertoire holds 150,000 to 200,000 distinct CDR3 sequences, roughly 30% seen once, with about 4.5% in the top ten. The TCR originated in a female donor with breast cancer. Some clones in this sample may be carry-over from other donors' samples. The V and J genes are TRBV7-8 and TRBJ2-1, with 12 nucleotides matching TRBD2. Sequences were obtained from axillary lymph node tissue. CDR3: CASSLGLAGVGFF. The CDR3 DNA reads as TGTGCCAGCAGCTTAGGACTAGCGGGGGTAGGGTTCTTC.